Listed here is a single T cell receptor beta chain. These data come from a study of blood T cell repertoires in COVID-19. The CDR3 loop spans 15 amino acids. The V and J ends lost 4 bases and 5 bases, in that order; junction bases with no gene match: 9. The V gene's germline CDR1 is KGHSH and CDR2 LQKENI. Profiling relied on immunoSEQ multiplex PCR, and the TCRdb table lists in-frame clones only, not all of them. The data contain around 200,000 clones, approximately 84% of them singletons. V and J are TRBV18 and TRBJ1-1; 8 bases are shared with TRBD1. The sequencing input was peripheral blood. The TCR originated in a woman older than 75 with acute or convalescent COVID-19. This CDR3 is CASSLFGQGATEAFF. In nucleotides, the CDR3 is TGTGCCAGCTCACTTTTTGGGCAGGGGGCGACTGAAGCTTTCTTT.